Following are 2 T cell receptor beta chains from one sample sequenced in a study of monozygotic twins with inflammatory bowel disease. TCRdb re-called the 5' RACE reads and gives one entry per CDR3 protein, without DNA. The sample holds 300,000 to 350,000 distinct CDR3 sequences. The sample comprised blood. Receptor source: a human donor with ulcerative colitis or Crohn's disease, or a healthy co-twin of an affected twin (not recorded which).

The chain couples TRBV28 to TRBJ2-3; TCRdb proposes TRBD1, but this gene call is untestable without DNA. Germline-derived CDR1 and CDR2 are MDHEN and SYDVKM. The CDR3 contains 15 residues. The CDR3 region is CASSRRQGWTDTQYF.

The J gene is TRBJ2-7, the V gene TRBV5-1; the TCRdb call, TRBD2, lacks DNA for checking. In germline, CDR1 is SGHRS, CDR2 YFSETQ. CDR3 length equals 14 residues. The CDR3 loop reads CASSLEGYTREQYF. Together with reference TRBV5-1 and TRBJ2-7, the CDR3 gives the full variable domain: KAGVTQTPRYLIKTRGQQVTLSCSPISGHRSVSWYQQTPGQGLQFLFEYFSETQRNKGNFPGRFSGRQFSNSRSEMNVSTLELGDSALYLCASSLEGYTREQYFGPGTRLTVT.